These T cell receptor beta chains were read from a single sample in a study of cytomegalovirus exposure and HLA in healthy donors. This table comes from immunoSEQ multiplex PCR, and its TCRdb copy is limited to in-frame clones, with some not included. The sample shows some 120,000 clones, just under 90% of them seen only once. Input material: PBMCs. The receptor source for this set is a man aged 25-45 years in good health and CMV-seronegative. CDR3s include the opening cysteine and the closing phenylalanine or tryptophan. Each record gives: J gene, clone size, CDR3 length, D gene, V gene, CDR3 protein, CDR3 DNA. A D gene is named only where the DNA matches it firmly. A row's size may be missing; if present it is once, few, many or a size class.

TRBJ1-2 NA 13 NA TRBV18 CASSPMDSRGYTF TGTGCCAGCTCACCCATGGACAGTCGGGGCTACACCTTC
TRBJ2-7 NA 15 TRBD2 TRBV10-3 CAITRGEADPYEQYF TGTGCCATCACGCGGGGGGAGGCCGACCCCTACGAGCAGTACTTC
TRBJ2-7 NA 15 NA TRBV6-1 CASSESRGFDYEQYF TGTGCCAGCAGTGAATCAAGGGGATTTGACTACGAGCAGTACTTC
TRBJ1-1 NA 16 TRBD1 TRBV4-1 CASSQVLRGRGTEAFF TGCGCCAGCAGCCAAGTTTTAAGGGGGCGAGGCACTGAAGCTTTCTTT
TRBJ1-3 NA 15 NA TRBV7-3 CASSLSGGFGNTIYF TGTGCCAGCAGCCTTTCGGGAGGTTTTGGAAACACCATATATTTT
TRBJ2-7 NA 15 NA TRBV9 CASSVDGTTSYEQYF TGTGCCAGCAGCGTAGACGGGACAACCTCCTACGAGCAGTACTTC
TRBJ2-2 NA 16 TRBD1 TRBV28 CASSSGAGGNTGELFF TGTGCCAGCAGTTCCGGGGCAGGGGGGAACACCGGGGAGCTGTTTTTT
TRBJ1-5 NA 14 TRBD1 TRBV28 CASSFQTGIQPQHF TGTGCCAGCAGTTTCCAGACAGGGATCCAGCCCCAGCATTTT
TRBJ1-4 NA 13 NA TRBV27 CASSLRTSEKLFF TGTGCCAGCAGTTTGAGAACTTCTGAAAAACTGTTTTTT
TRBJ1-5 NA 15 TRBD1 TRBV5-1 CASSPRTGGNQPQHF TGCGCCAGCAGCCCCAGGACAGGGGGTAATCAGCCCCAGCATTTT
TRBJ1-1 NA 13 NA TRBV10-3 CAISSGGPTEAFF TGTGCCATCAGTAGCGGGGGCCCCACTGAAGCTTTCTTT
TRBJ2-7 NA 15 NA TRBV4-3 CASSQAQGSSYEQYF TGCGCCAGCAGCCAAGCCCAGGGATCGTCCTACGAGCAGTACTTC
TRBJ1-2 NA 15 NA TRBV28 CASSHGMSANYGYTF TGTGCCAGCAGTCACGGGATGTCGGCTAACTATGGCTACACCTTC
TRBJ2-1 NA 15 TRBD2 TRBV30 CAPTPRLAGDNEQFF TGTGCCCCAACCCCCCGACTAGCGGGGGACAATGAGCAGTTCTTC
TRBJ2-3 NA 19 TRBD2 TRBV4-1 CASSQGRRSAGAITDTQYF TGCGCCAGCAGCCAAGGAAGGCGCTCCGCGGGAGCCATCACAGATACGCAGTATTTT
TRBJ2-3 NA 14 NA TRBV7-8 CASSLVGGTDTQYF TGTGCCAGCAGCTTAGTAGGGGGCACAGATACGCAGTATTTT
TRBJ1-1 NA 15 TRBD1 TRBV7-8 CASSLLGQGDTEAFF TGTGCCAGCAGCTTGCTAGGGCAGGGGGACACTGAAGCTTTCTTT
TRBJ2-7 NA 12 NA TRBV28 CASSRQAREQYF TGTGCCAGCAGTCGACAGGCTCGGGAGCAGTACTTC
TRBJ2-7 NA 16 NA TRBV6-6 CASSSLQGLSSYEQYF TGTGCCAGCAGTTCGCTCCAGGGCCTTAGCTCCTACGAGCAGTACTTC
TRBJ1-1 NA 15 NA TRBV6-6 CASSPARGGHTEAFF TGTGCCAGCAGTCCCGCGCGGGGGGGGCACACTGAAGCTTTCTTT
TRBJ1-3 NA 15 NA TRBV5-6 CASNPYGTTGNTIYF TGTGCCAGCAATCCCTATGGGACAACTGGAAACACCATATATTTT
TRBJ2-7 few 15 TRBD1 TRBV4-1 CASSQGTGLSYEQYF TGCGCCAGCAGCCAGGGGACAGGCCTTTCCTACGAGCAGTACTTC
TRBJ2-7 NA 14 NA TRBV27 CASSLRQGTYEQYF TGTGCCAGCAGTTTACGGCAGGGTACCTACGAGCAGTACTTC
TRBJ1-2 few 14 TRBD1 TRBV6-5 CASSFLQGSHGYTF TGTGCCAGCAGTTTCTTACAGGGGTCCCATGGCTACACCTTC
TRBJ2-1 NA 12 NA TRBV7-9 CASSFPEREQFF TGTGCCAGCAGCTTCCCGGAGAGGGAGCAGTTCTTC
TRBJ2-7 NA 12 NA TRBV19 CATPRENYEQYF TGTGCCACGCCCCGCGAGAACTACGAGCAGTACTTC
TRBJ1-5 NA 14 NA TRBV5-6 CASSFGQRYQPQHF TGTGCCAGCAGCTTCGGACAGCGGTATCAGCCCCAGCATTTT